Each of the 17 T cell receptor beta chains below was sequenced from the same sample in a study of shared clonotypes between healthy human individuals. Sequencing used immunoSEQ multiplex PCR; TCRdb keeps in-frame clones, though not all of them. In the table there are 1,400,000 or so clones, less than 99% of which are singletons. Sequencing input: naive CD4+ T cells sorted from blood. Stated subset: CD45RA+ positively selected. The receptors stem from a young man in good health.

V gene TRBV28 combines with J gene TRBJ2-7, with 7 bases aligning to TRBD2. Looked up from germline, CDR1 is MDHEN and CDR2 is SYDVKM. V lost 2 bases to trimming and J lost 3 bases; unmatched junction nucleotides: 7. The CDR3 is made up of 15 amino acids. Here the CDR3 reads CASSLPAGNFYEQYF. The CDR3 bases are TGTGCCAGCAGTTTACCAGCGGGAAACTTCTACGAGCAGTACTTC.

CDR3 region: CASSYQVAAYEQYF. Written as DNA, the CDR3 is TGTGCCAGCAGTTACCAGGTTGCGGCCTACGAGCAGTACTTC. The chain links TRBV6-6 to TRBJ2-7; unclear D gene. The CDR3 consists of 14 residues. Trimming pared 2 bases from V and 2 bases from J, leaving 10 bases between. CDR1 MNHNY and CDR2 SVGAGI come from the germline V gene (reference sequence).

V usage is TRBV9 and J usage is TRBJ2-1; D is possibly TRBD2 (6 bases). This CDR3 spans 16 amino acids. V was pared by 0 bases and J by 6 bases, with 16 bases between. The germline V gene has CDR1 SGDLS and CDR2 YYNGEE. The CDR3, as DNA: TGTGCCAGCAGCGTAGACCCCCTGGTGGGGGGCAATGAGCAGTTCTTC. Translated, it gives CASSVDPLVGGNEQFF. Together with reference TRBV9 and TRBJ2-1, the CDR3 gives the full variable domain: DSGVTQTPKHLITATGQRVTLRCSPRSGDLSVYWYQQSLDQGLQFLIQYYNGEERAKGNILERFSAQQFPDLHSELNLSSLELGDSALYFCASSVDPLVGGNEQFFGPGTRLTVL.

The gene calls are TRBV15 and TRBJ2-7, with no clear D. Germline assignment: CDR1 LNHNV and CDR2 YYDKDF (reference sequence). The CDR3 extends over 17 amino acids. Trimming stripped 0 bases from V and 4 bases from J, with 19 bases between. The CDR3 coding sequence is TGTGCCACCAGCAGAGATCGGCCCCAAACACGGCGGTACGAGCAGTACTTC. Encoded protein: CATSRDRPQTRRYEQYF.

About this clone itself: Other DNA sequences in this specimen translate into the identical CDR3. The rearrangement joins TRBV7-2 to TRBJ2-7, with D unresolved. Deletions cut 1 base from V and 3 bases from J, with 10 bases between. The CDR3 is 14 amino acids. The germline gives CDR1 SGHTA, CDR2 FQGNSA. CDR3 region: CASSLVGLSYEQYF. The DNA of the CDR3 is TGTGCCAGCAGCTTAGTCGGTCTAAGCTACGAGCAGTACTTC.

This clone has just one count. V and J are TRBV29-1 and TRBJ1-5, with D possibly TRBD1 on 5 matching bases. Trimming pared 6 bases from V and 1 base from J, leaving 10 bases between. In germline, CDR1 is SQVTM, CDR2 ANQGSEA. This CDR3 region has 13 residues. Here the CDR3 reads CSVVDRSNQPQHF. In DNA, the CDR3 is TGCAGCGTAGTCGACAGAAGCAATCAGCCCCAGCATTTT.

The chain recombines TRBV11-2 with TRBJ2-1; 7 bases are a match to TRBD2. V trimming: 5 bases; J trimming: 2 bases; junction bases outside the gene matches: 9. The germline CDR1 and CDR2 sequences are SGHAT and FQNNGV. The CDR3 consists of 16 residues. The CDR3 reads CASSPSGKVTYNEQFF. As DNA, the CDR3 is TGTGCCAGCAGCCCAAGCGGGAAAGTAACCTACAATGAGCAGTTCTTC. Together with reference TRBV11-2 and TRBJ2-1, the CDR3 gives the full variable domain: EAGVAQSPRYKIIEKRQSVAFWCNPISGHATLYWYQQILGQGPKLLIQFQNNGVVDDSQLPKDRFSAERLKGVDSTLKIQPAKLEDSAVYLCASSPSGKVTYNEQFFGPGTRLTVL.

The chain is built from TRBV5-1 and TRBJ2-5; D is possibly TRBD1 (6 bases). V lost 1 base, J lost 0 bases, and 10 bases lay in between. Germline-derived CDR1 and CDR2 are SGHRS and YFSETQ. The CDR3 is 15 residues long. The CDR3 DNA reads TGCGCCAGCAGCTTGCACAGGGCAAACCAAGAGACCCAGTACTTC. Its translation is CASSLHRANQETQYF.

This chain uses TRBV5-5 with TRBJ1-2; D not certain. The CDR3 is 12 amino acids. Trimming took 2 bases from V and 4 from J, leaving 6 bases between them. The V gene's germline CDR1 is SGHKS and CDR2 YYEKEE (reference sequence). For the CDR3, the DNA is TGTGCCAGCAGCTTCGAGGGCTATGGCTACACCTTC. Translating it yields CASSFEGYGYTF.

The rearrangement uses TRBV28 and TRBJ1-1; D ambiguous. Per germline, CDR1 MDHEN and CDR2 SYDVKM. V was cut by 0 bases and J by 2 bases, with 7 bases left in between. The CDR3 length is 14 residues. Here the CDR3 reads CASSLWNSNTEAFF. Written as DNA, the CDR3 is TGTGCCAGCAGTTTATGGAATTCAAACACTGAAGCTTTCTTT.

The rearrangement links TRBV5-1 to TRBJ2-7; 8 bases fit TRBD1. Germline trimming cut 5 bases from V and 1 base from J; bases unmatched to any gene: 8. Germline V lookup: CDR1 SGHRS, CDR2 YFSETQ. The CDR3 has 15 residues. As DNA, the CDR3 is TGCGCCAGCAGGCACGGGACAGGCCCATCCTACGAGCAGTACTTC. Protein product: CASRHGTGPSYEQYF.

The chain uses TRBV14 and TRBJ2-2; no clear D. CDR1 and CDR2 from the germline V gene are SGHDN and FVKESK. Trimming removed 4 bases from V and 1 base from J, with 19 bases in between. The CDR3 has 18 residues. The CDR3 DNA follows: TGTGCCAGCAGCCCACCGGGCTCCGGCTCAGGGAACACCGGGGAGCTGTTTTTT. Its translation is CASSPPGSGSGNTGELFF.

This chain uses TRBV5-1 with TRBJ2-6; D unresolved. Trimming pared 4 bases from V and 2 bases from J, leaving 7 bases between. Germline lookup yields CDR1 SGHRS and CDR2 YFSETQ. This CDR3 has 14 amino acids. CDR3 sequence (DNA): TGCGCCAGCAGCCCAACAGCTGGGGCCAACGTCCTGACTTTC. Protein sequence: CASSPTAGANVLTF. Full variable domain (outside the CDR3, taken from reference TRBV5-1 and TRBJ2-6): KAGVTQTPRYLIKTRGQQVTLSCSPISGHRSVSWYQQTPGQGLQFLFEYFSETQRNKGNFPGRFSGRQFSNSRSEMNVSTLELGDSALYLCASSPTAGANVLTFGAGSRLTVL.

V gene TRBV6-5 combines with J gene TRBJ2-1; the D gene is possibly TRBD2 (5 bases). V gave up 0 bases and J gave up 4 bases, with 10 bases separating them. CDR3 size: 15 residues. CDR1 MNHEY and CDR2 SVGAGI come from the germline V gene. DNA of the CDR3: TGTGCCAGCAGTTACTCGACGGGATCATACAATGAGCAGTTCTTC. Its protein product is CASSYSTGSYNEQFF.

The chain recombines TRBV5-1 with TRBJ2-1; 12 bases align to TRBD2. Germline V gene data show CDR1 as SGHRS and CDR2 as YFSETQ. The length of the CDR3 is 14 residues. The junction had 3 bases not matched to a gene; V was cut back by 3 bases and J by 8 bases. The CDR3 sequence: CASSSLAGGDEQFF. The CDR3, as DNA: TGCGCCAGCAGCTCACTAGCGGGAGGCGATGAGCAGTTCTTC.

The chain uses TRBV7-2 and TRBJ2-7; 9 bases are shared with TRBD1. Trimming took 1 base from V and 6 from J; bases not matched to a gene: 4. Germline CDR1 reads SGHTA; CDR2 reads FQGNSA. The CDR3 has 14 residues. CDR3 in amino acids: CASSLGWGQGEQYF. In nucleotides, the CDR3 is TGTGCCAGCAGCTTAGGATGGGGACAGGGCGAGCAGTACTTC.

The chain is built from TRBV10-3 and TRBJ2-7; 7 nucleotides agree with TRBD2. Trimming at V came to 10 bases and at J to 9 bases, leaving 15 bases not matched to a gene. Per the germline V gene, CDR1 is ENHRY and CDR2 is SYGVKD. The CDR3 has 13 amino acids. CDR3 in amino acids: CATKSTASGGQYF. CDR3 nucleotide sequence: TGTGCCACCAAATCAACTGCTTCGGGGGGGCAGTACTTC.